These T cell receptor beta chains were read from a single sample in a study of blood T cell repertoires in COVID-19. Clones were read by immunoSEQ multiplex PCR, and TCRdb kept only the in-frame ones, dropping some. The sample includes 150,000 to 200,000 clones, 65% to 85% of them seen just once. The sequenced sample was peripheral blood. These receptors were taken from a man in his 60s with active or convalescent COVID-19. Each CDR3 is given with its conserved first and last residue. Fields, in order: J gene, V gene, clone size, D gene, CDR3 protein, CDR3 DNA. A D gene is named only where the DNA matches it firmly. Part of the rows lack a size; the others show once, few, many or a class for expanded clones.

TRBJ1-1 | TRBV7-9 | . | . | CASSLITGGTEAFF | TGTGCCAGCAGCTTAATTACTGGCGGCACTGAAGCTTTCTTT
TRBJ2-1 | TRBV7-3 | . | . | CASSLSRENEQFF | TGTGCCAGCAGCTTAAGCCGGGAGAATGAGCAGTTCTTC
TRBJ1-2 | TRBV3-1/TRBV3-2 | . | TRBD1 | CASSPTGNTNYGYTF | TGTGCCAGCAGTCCGACAGGGAACACTAACTATGGCTACACCTTC
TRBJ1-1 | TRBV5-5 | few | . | CASSLLGHTNTEAFF | TGTGCCAGCAGCTTGCTGGGACACACGAACACTGAAGCTTTCTTT
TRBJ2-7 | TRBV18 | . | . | CASSRGSSDEQYF | TGTGCCAGCTCGCGGGGCTCTTCCGACGAGCAGTACTTC
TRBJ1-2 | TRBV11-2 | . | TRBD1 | CASSSGQGYGYTF | TGTGCCAGCAGCTCGGGACAGGGATATGGCTACACCTTC
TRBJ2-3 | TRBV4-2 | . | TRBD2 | CASSPTSGSTDTQYF | TGTGCCAGCAGCCCGACTAGCGGAAGCACAGATACGCAGTATTTT
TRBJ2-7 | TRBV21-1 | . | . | CASTDPLAGVYEQYF | TGTGCCAGCACCGACCCACTAGCGGGAGTGTACGAGCAGTACTTC
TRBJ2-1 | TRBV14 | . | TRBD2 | CASGYGSGSSYNEQFF | TGTGCCAGCGGTTACGGTAGCGGGAGCTCCTACAATGAGCAGTTCTTC
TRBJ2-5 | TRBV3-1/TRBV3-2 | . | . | CASSQVGTAETQYF | TGTGCCAGCAGCCAAGTAGGGACTGCGGAGACCCAGTACTTC
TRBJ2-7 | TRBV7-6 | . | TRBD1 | CASSPGQGAGYEQYF | TGTGCCAGCAGCCCCGGGCAGGGGGCAGGCTACGAGCAGTACTTC
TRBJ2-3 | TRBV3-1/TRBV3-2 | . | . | CASSLLRDTQYF | TGTGCCAGCAGCCTGCTGAGAGATACGCAGTATTTT
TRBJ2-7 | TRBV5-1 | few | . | CASSLSLPGDEQYF | TGCGCCAGCAGCTTGAGCCTGCCGGGGGACGAGCAGTACTTC
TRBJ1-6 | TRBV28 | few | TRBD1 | CASSTGGVNSPLHF | TGTGCCAGCAGCACAGGGGGCGTGAATTCACCCCTCCACTTT
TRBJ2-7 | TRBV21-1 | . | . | CASSEERSGTYEQYF | TGTGCCAGCAGCGAAGAGAGGTCGGGGACCTACGAGCAGTACTTC
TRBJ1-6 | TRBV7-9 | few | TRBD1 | CASSLGTDNSPLHF | TGTGCCAGCAGCTTGGGGACAGATAATTCACCCCTCCACTTT
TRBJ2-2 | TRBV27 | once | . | CASSRQVGGGTGELFF | TGTGCCAGCAGTAGACAGGTCGGCGGTGGCACCGGGGAGCTGTTTTTT
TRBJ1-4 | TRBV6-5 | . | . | CASSYRARVAAEKLFF | TGTGCCAGCAGTTATCGAGCGAGGGTGGCGGCTGAAAAACTGTTTTTT
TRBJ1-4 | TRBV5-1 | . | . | CASSPNPGERLFF | TGCGCCAGCAGCCCAAATCCCGGGGAAAGGCTGTTTTTT
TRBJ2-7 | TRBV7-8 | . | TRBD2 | CASSPSSGTHYEQYF | TGTGCCAGCAGCCCGTCTAGCGGGACCCACTACGAGCAGTACTTC
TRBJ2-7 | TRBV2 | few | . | CASSGSLRGEQYF | TGTGCCAGCAGCGGTTCCTTAAGGGGCGAGCAGTACTTC
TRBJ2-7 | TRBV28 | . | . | CASSTSGTKGSYEQYF | TGTGCCAGCAGCACCTCAGGGACAAAGGGATCCTACGAGCAGTACTTC
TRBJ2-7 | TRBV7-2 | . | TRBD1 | CASSLIPGQVGF | TGTGCCAGCAGCTTAATCCCTGGACAGGTTGGCTTC
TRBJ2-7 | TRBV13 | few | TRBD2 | CASSLAGGPYEQYF | TGTGCCAGCAGCTTAGCGGGAGGGCCCTACGAGCAGTACTTC
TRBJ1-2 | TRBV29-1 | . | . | CSVEGLAHYGYTF | TGCAGCGTTGAAGGGCTAGCCCACTATGGCTACACCTTC
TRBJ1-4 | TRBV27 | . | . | CASSSEGDEKLFF | TGTGCCAGCAGTTCGGAGGGTGACGAAAAACTGTTTTTT
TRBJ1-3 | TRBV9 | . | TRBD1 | CASSATGGWENTIYF | TGTGCCAGCAGCGCCACAGGGGGCTGGGAAAACACCATATATTTT
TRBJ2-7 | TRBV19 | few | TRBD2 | CASTDVAREEFYEQYF | TGTGCCAGTACCGATGTTGCCCGGGAGGAATTCTACGAGCAGTACTTC
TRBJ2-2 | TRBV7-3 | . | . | CASSLRTTNTGELFF | TGTGCCAGCAGCTTACGGACTACGAACACCGGGGAGCTGTTTTTT
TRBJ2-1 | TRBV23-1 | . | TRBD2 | CASSQSILRTSGRSHHNEQFF | TGCGCCAGCAGTCAATCGATCCTTCGGACTAGCGGGAGGTCTCACCACAATGAGCAGTTCTTC
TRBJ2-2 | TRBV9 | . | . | CASSEHGQGGGELFF | TGTGCCAGCAGCGAGCACGGCCAGGGCGGCGGGGAGCTGTTTTTT
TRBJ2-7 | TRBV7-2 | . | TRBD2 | CASSLVSGSLSYEQYF | TGTGCCAGCAGCTTAGTAAGCGGGAGTTTGTCCTACGAGCAGTACTTC
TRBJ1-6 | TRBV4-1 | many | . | CASSQGPPPPKQAKTSPLHF | TGCGCCAGCAGCCAAGGCCCCCCACCCCCCAAACAGGCTAAGACTTCACCCCTCCACTTT
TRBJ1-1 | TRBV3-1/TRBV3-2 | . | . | CASSRDGRVNTEAFF | TGTGCCAGCAGCCGAGACGGCCGGGTCAACACTGAAGCTTTCTTT
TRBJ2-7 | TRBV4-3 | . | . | CASSQVRGRGEQYF | TGCGCCAGCAGCCAAGTGAGAGGGAGAGGGGAGCAGTACTTC
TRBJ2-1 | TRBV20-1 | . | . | CSAAGLRGFF | TGCAGTGCGGCCGGACTCCGGGGGTTCTTC